This T cell receptor beta chain appears in the sequencing data of a study of T cells in Graves' hyperthyroidism and ophthalmopathy. From RNA transcripts, TCR beta CDR3 regions were amplified. First-round RT-PCR with HTBI primers amplified the TCR CDR3 region. Each CDR3 protein is one row after TCRdb ran MiXCR on the multiplex PCR reads. Here the sample spans fewer than 400,000 distinct CDR3 sequences, approximately 14% being singletons. A sample of blood taken at first hyperthyroidism diagnosis preceded any ophthalmopathy symptoms. V was clipped by 3 bases and J by 0 bases, with 5 bases between them. CDR3 length equals 14 residues. The germline CDR1 and CDR2 sequences are SEHNR and FQNEAQ (reference sequence).

This TCR derives from a woman aged 18-35 years with Graves' hyperthyroidism that later progressed to Graves' ophthalmopathy. The rearrangement links TRBV7-9 to TRBJ1-4; D not resolved. Sequencing used blood. CDR3 residues: CASSLRSTNEKLFF. The CDR3 bases are TGTGCCAGCAGCTTGCGATCAACTAATGAAAAACTGTTTTTT.